This T cell receptor (beta chain) is drawn from a study of cytomegalovirus exposure and HLA in healthy donors. Study results and limitations: Later, an analysis showed that TCR beta chains associated with HLA were more clonally expanded than others that were equally common. The authors later found TCR association rates varying by HLA locus, with DRB1 most and HLA-C fewest. An Asian-associated ancestry cluster reportedly showed fewer N-insertions than the roughly 670-donor mean in a later analysis. Looking again later, the authors saw that most CMV-associated TCR beta chains seemed HLA-restricted.

The length of the CDR3 is 14 residues. In germline, CDR1 is WNHNN, CDR2 SYGVQD (reference sequence). V lost 6 bases and J lost 3, with 11 bases in between. PCR employed 60 Vbeta and 13 Jbeta primers. Clones were read by immunoSEQ multiplex PCR, and TCRdb kept only the in-frame ones, dropping some. The table includes about 150,000 clones, about four fifths detected once. This clone was counted a single time. Its antigen is not known. Sequencing input: PBMCs. The chain uses TRBV10-1 and TRBJ1-4; D possibly corresponds to TRBD1 (6 bases). This receptor was obtained from a man aged 18-30 years in good health and CMV-seronegative. The CDR3 is CASRMDRPNEKLFF. DNA for the CDR3: TGCGCCAGCAGGATGGACAGACCTAATGAAAAACTGTTTTTT.